This T cell receptor beta chain was identified during a study of blood T cell repertoires in COVID-19. Overall study: COVID-19 samples, acute and convalescent, were from the United States, Italy and Spain. Nucleic acid was either cDNA or gDNA, and it came from T cells, B-cell-depleted T cells, or PBMCs.

The germline gives CDR1 GTSNPN, CDR2 SVGIG (reference sequence). The CDR3 sequence is 17 residues long. Trimming cost V 8 bases and J 0 bases; bases outside gene matches: 11. Study processing details: Amplification with reference gene primers provided the estimates of nucleated cell counts. Profiled with immunoSEQ multiplex PCR; TCRdb holds only in-frame clones, not every one. The V and J calls and clone size are taken from that table; D and trimming were inferred from the DNA. Among 55,000 to 90,000 clones listed, around 86% were seen once. The sequence was obtained from a man between 70 and 80 years old with active COVID-19. Material for sequencing was peripheral blood. The chain carries TRBV30 and TRBJ2-2, with TRBD2 identical over 11 bases. The CDR3 sequence: CAPPGTSGRANTGELFF. CDR3 nucleotides: TGTGCCCCCCCCGGGACTAGCGGCCGAGCGAACACCGGGGAGCTGTTTTTT. Drawing the rest from reference TRBV30 and TRBJ2-2, the complete variable domain is SQTIHQWPATLVQPVGSPLSLECTVEGTSNPNLYWYRQAAGRGLQLLFYSVGIGQISSEVPQNLSASRPQDRQFILSSKKLLLSDSGFYLCAPPGTSGRANTGELFFGEGSRLTVL.